This T cell receptor beta chain was recorded in a study of glioma-infiltrating T cells after dendritic cell vaccination (dated by TCRdb to the mid-2010s). In terms of the full investigation: The cohort comprised approximately 15 glioblastoma patients from Phase I and II dendritic cell vaccination trials, 9 newly diagnosed and 6 with recurrent disease. Survival after dendritic cell vaccination was correlated with TCR sequencing metrics, such as TIL content and the overlap between tumor and blood repertoires. Between the early 2000s and the early 2010s, patients were given autologous tumor lysate-pulsed dendritic cell vaccination. Each patient was given three intradermal dendritic cell vaccine injections, spaced two weeks apart, in the arm below the axilla. Deep sequencing of TCR beta CDR3 regions was used to quantify tumor-infiltrating lymphocyte content and compare tumor and blood repertoires in dendritic cell-vaccinated glioblastoma patients. The vaccine was prepared from monocyte-derived dendritic cells that were cultured for approximately seven days with IL-4 and GM-CSF and then pulsed overnight with autologous tumor lysate.

On the study overall, not on this receptor specifically: After dendritic cell vaccination, a higher estimated pretreatment TIL content predicted longer time to progression and longer overall survival. The cohort was small and heterogeneous, and full blood and tumor sets were available for few patients, with initial-recurrent tumor pairs available for even fewer patients. The three-group TCR overlap response model was characterized as speculative, and prospective validation of the model was stated to be required. No direct relationship between TCR clonality and survival was found, suggesting a diverse polyclonal response may matter.

The immunoSEQ assay amplified TCRB CDR3 regions from roughly 2.1 micrograms of genomic DNA, or from all available DNA when less than that amount was available. The multiplex PCR relied on 60 forward primers for TCR V beta segments and 13 reverse primers for J beta segments. To estimate the number of reads per starting template, synthetic control templates were added to each sample at limiting dilution. The Illumina HiSeq System generated 87 bp sequencing reads. For the original study's pipeline: PCR and sequencing errors were removed by a nearest neighbor algorithm that merged closely related sequences. TCR overlap was defined as the percentage of unique tumor TCR beta sequences that were also present in the same patient's peripheral blood. The clones in this table, taken by TCRdb from immuneACCESS, are in-frame only. Not every clone is retained; where verified, under half of the shortfall comes from an unresolved V gene, and the cause of the rest is unknown. V, J and clone size derive from that table, while D and trimming were established from the DNA sequence. The sample includes fewer than 30,000 clones, with roughly nine tenths observed a single time. Roughly 2.9% of the sample is held by the ten biggest clonotypes.

The time point label corresponds to: after dendritic cell vaccination, including at tumor progression/relapse. Selection of patients required sufficient residual fresh-frozen tumor tissue and over two years of available survival data. None of the glioblastoma patients carried an isocitrate dehydrogenase mutation, although molecular status otherwise varied. PBMC collection took place before vaccination, two weeks after the third vaccination, and at tumor progression if progression occurred. The Qiagen DNeasy Blood extraction Kit was used for extraction of genomic DNA. About this clone: This clone's antigen is unknown. Within one base of it there is no much larger clone, and no base qualities were kept.

The CDR3 starts with the cysteine, ends with the phenylalanine, and has 14 residues. The sequence is cut down to CDR3 DNA, 42 bases in frame from base 1. V is cut back by 7 bases and J by 10 bases, with 11 bases in the junction unmatched. Per the germline V gene, SGHVS is the CDR1 and FQNEAQ is the CDR2. This receptor was identified in a human donor with glioblastoma. Sample: blood, taken after dendritic cell vaccination. This sequence uses TRBV7-8 and TRBJ2-1, with 9 bases aligning to TRBD1. CDR3 loop: CASTQDRGIGEQFF. Read as DNA, the sequence is TGTGCCAGCACCCAGGACAGGGGCATTGGCGAGCAGTTCTTC.